The 23 T cell receptor beta chains below all came from one sample that was sequenced in a study of Graves' ophthalmopathy and Graves' hyperthyroidism. Amplification from RNA transcripts yielded the TCR beta CDR3 regions. The first-round RT-PCR employed HTBI primers together with the Qiagen OneStep RT-PCR kit. A multiplex PCR was then performed as the second round. TCRdb analysed the multiplex PCR reads with MiXCR anew, one entry per CDR3 protein. This table has 580,000 or so distinct CDR3 sequences, roughly 39% appearing once. The sequencing sample was made of peripheral blood or thyroid tissue (not recorded which). The receptors shown here come from an adult man with Graves' hyperthyroidism.

V gene TRBV7-2 combines with J gene TRBJ2-7; 7 nucleotides match TRBD1. J was trimmed by 2 bases and V by 1 base; bases with no gene match: 11. Germline CDR1 SGHTA, CDR2 FQGNSA. The length of the CDR3 is 17 residues. The CDR3 spells CTSSLVGQGDFAYEQYF. The DNA for the CDR3 is TGTACCAGCAGCTTAGTGGGCCAGGGGGATTTCGCCTACGAGCAGTACTTC. Drawing the rest from reference TRBV7-2 and TRBJ2-7, the complete variable domain is GAGVSQSPSNKVTEKGKDVELRCDPISGHTALYWYRQSLGQGLEFLIYFQGNSAPDKSGLPSDRFSAERTGGSVSTLTIQRTQQEDSAVYLCTSSLVGQGDFAYEQYFGPGTRLTVT.

DNA of the CDR3: TGTGCCACGCATACTAGCGGGGCGGACACCGGGGAGCTGTTTTTT. Amino acids: CATHTSGADTGELFF. The chain couples TRBV19 to TRBJ2-2; TRBD2 agrees at 10 bases. The CDR3 is 15 residues long. CDR1 is LNHDA and CDR2 is SQIVND in the germline V gene (reference sequence). V shed 10 bases, J shed 3 bases, and the junction held 8 bases outside the gene matches. The whole variable domain, remainder taken from reference TRBV19 and TRBJ2-2, is DGGITQSPKYLFRKEGQNVTLSCEQNLNHDAMYWYRQDPGQGLRLIYYSQIVNDFQKGDIAEGYSVSREKKESFPLTVTSAQKNPTAFYLCATHTSGADTGELFFGEGSRLTVL.

The chain's CDR3 is CASSRRLEPETQYF. The CDR3 nucleotides read TGTGCCAGCAGTCGACGACTCGAGCCAGAGACCCAGTACTTC. The J gene is TRBJ2-5, the V gene TRBV6-5, with D unresolved. Trimming shortened V by 5 bases and J by 4 bases, and 14 bases separated the two germline ends. This CDR3 comprises 14 residues. Germline CDR1 and CDR2: MNHEY and SVGAGI.

The V and J genes are TRBV11-3 and TRBJ1-5; TRBD1 agrees at 10 bases. CDR1 is SGHNT, CDR2 YENEEA, per germline. The V segment lost 5 bases and the J segment 10 bases; nucleotides outside the gene matches: 8. The CDR3 runs 14 residues. CDR3 nucleotide sequence: TGTGCCAGCAGCAGGGACAGGGGAAATTCACCCCAGCATTTT. Translating it yields CASSRDRGNSPQHF.

This clonotype was counted at least ten times. This chain links TRBV12-3 or TRBV12-4 with TRBJ1-2, with D perhaps TRBD1 (5 bases). V gave up 3 bases and J gave up 2 bases, with 10 bases separating them. The CDR3 covers 14 residues. The CDR3 protein is CASSFPPGNYGYTF. The DNA of the CDR3 is TGTGCCAGCAGTTTTCCCCCAGGGAACTATGGCTACACCTTC.

The chain has TRBV15 and TRBJ1-3, with D perhaps TRBD1 (5 bases). The germline V gene encodes CDR1 LNHNV and CDR2 YYDKDF (reference sequence). Trimming removed 3 bases from V and 4 bases from J, with 13 bases in between. The CDR3 length is 15 residues. Here the CDR3 reads CATSSPPGLGNTIYF. CDR3 nucleotide sequence: TGTGCCACCAGCAGTCCTCCGGGACTAGGAAACACCATATATTTT.

This chain joins TRBV10-3 and TRBJ1-1; D ambiguous. Germline CDR1 is ENHRY and CDR2 is SYGVKD. The CDR3 is 16 residues long. V was shortened by 10 bases and J by 1 base, with 22 bases between the two germline ends. This chain's CDR3 is CASSQDARRGNTEAFF. The CDR3 DNA reads TGTGCCAGCAGCCAAGACGCACGTCGGGGGAACACTGAAGCTTTCTTT.

As regards this clonotype: This may arise from a read error, as a much more abundant clone is one base away. The genes are TRBV6-6 and TRBJ1-1; D is unclear. Germline values: CDR1 MNHNY, CDR2 SVGAGI (reference sequence). V was pared by 2 bases and J by 0 bases, with 7 bases between. This CDR3 spans 14 amino acids. CDR3 sequence: CASSYASVNTEAFF. The CDR3 DNA sequence: TGTGCCAGCAGTTACGCCAGTGTGAACACTGAAGCTTTCTTT.

This clonotype appeared a few times. The chain uses TRBV28 and TRBJ1-2; 9 bases fit TRBD1. Germline V gene data show CDR1 as MDHEN and CDR2 as SYDVKM. This CDR3 has 14 amino acids. V was pared by 6 bases and J by 8 bases, with 10 bases of the junction left unmatched. CDR3 sequence (DNA): TGTGCCAGCAGAGTTACCGGGACAGGGAACGGCTACACCTTC. Its protein is CASRVTGTGNGYTF.

A few counts support this clonotype. This chain uses TRBV20-1 with TRBJ1-1; 8 bases are a match to TRBD1. CDR1 is DFQATT, CDR2 SNEGSKA, per germline (reference sequence). The V and J ends lost 5 bases and 3 bases, in that order; junction bases with no gene match: 8. The CDR3 covers 14 residues. In DNA form, the CDR3 reads TGCAGTGCTCCGCTCGGACAGGGCGACACTGAAGCTTTCTTT. Translated: CSAPLGQGDTEAFF.

In this sample, this clonotype turned up many times. V usage is TRBV5-1 and J usage is TRBJ2-7; a weak D match, TRBD1 (5 bases). The CDR3 is 14 residues long. Germline V lookup: CDR1 SGHRS, CDR2 YFSETQ. Trimming pared 1 base from V and 2 bases from J, leaving 10 bases between. The CDR3 loop reads CASSLYDRTYEQYF. The CDR3 DNA sequence: TGCGCCAGCAGCTTGTACGACAGAACCTACGAGCAGTACTTC.

As for this clonotype: A clone one base away is much larger, so this may be a read error. Given the absence of the conserved phenylalanine or tryptophan at the CDR3 end, a read error is likely. The V gene is TRBV15, the J gene TRBJ1-1; D may be TRBD1 (5 bases). CDR3 size: 12 residues. Germline loops: CDR1 LNHNV, CDR2 YYDKDF (reference sequence). V was trimmed by 1 base and J by 10 bases, leaving 10 bases between them. CDR3 bases: TGTGCCACCAGCAGAGCCAGGGCTGCAGCTTTCCTT. This sequence encodes CATSRARAAAFL.

This clonotype appeared many times. The chain couples TRBV7-8 to TRBJ2-7, with 10 positions matching TRBD1. V dropped 3 bases and J dropped 3; count of bases not matched to a gene: 2. The CDR3 totals 14 residues. The V gene's germline CDR1 is SGHVS and CDR2 FQNEAQ. CDR3 sequence (DNA): TGTGCCAGCAGCTTCCGGACAGGGGGCTACGAGCAGTACTTC. Its protein product is CASSFRTGGYEQYF.

This clonotype was detected many times. The V and J genes are TRBV12-3 or TRBV12-4 and TRBJ2-7; TRBD1 matches at 10 bases. The CDR3 contains 15 residues. The junction had 4 bases not matched to a gene; V was cut back by 5 bases and J by 0 bases. CDR3 nucleotides: TGTGCCAGCAGTACAAGGGACAGGGGCTCCTACGAGCAGTACTTC. Translating it yields CASSTRDRGSYEQYF.

This clonotype was observed many times. The V call is TRBV24-1, the J call TRBJ2-5; the D is unclear. The V gene's germline CDR1 is KGHDR and CDR2 SFDVKD. This CDR3 spans 12 amino acids. V shed 4 bases and J shed 4 bases, with 6 bases lying between them. The CDR3 loop is CATSEMGETQYF. DNA for the CDR3: TGTGCCACCAGTGAAATGGGAGAGACCCAGTACTTC.

This clonotype was seen ten or more times. The rearrangement uses TRBV2 and TRBJ2-5; 10 bases are shared with TRBD2. CDR3 length: 15 residues. J lost 7 bases, V lost 6 bases, and 11 bases had no gene match. In germline, CDR1 is SNHLY, CDR2 FYNNEI. This CDR3 reads CASRAYTSGTGTQYF. CDR3 nucleotides: TGTGCCAGCAGGGCGTACACTAGCGGGACAGGGACCCAGTACTTC.

This clonotype was counted many times. The CDR3 nucleotides are TGTGCCAGCAGGCGACAGGGGGACGGCACTGAAGCTTTCTTT. Translation gives CASRRQGDGTEAFF. The rearrangement joins TRBV12-3 or TRBV12-4 to TRBJ1-1; TRBD1 matches 9 bases. Germline trimming cut 6 bases from V and 4 bases from J; bases unmatched to any gene: 6. The CDR3 is made up of 14 amino acids.

Of note for this clonotype: Compared with germline, one end of the junction differs, possibly owing to a read error. The chain recombines TRBV25-1 with TRBJ1-3; D possibly corresponds to TRBD1 (5 bases). Germline CDR1 MGHDK, CDR2 SYGVNS. The CDR3 contains 14 residues. The CDR3 coding sequence is TGTGCCAGCAGTGGTGTGGGGGGGAGAAGCACCATGTATTTT. Residues: CASSGVGGRSTMYF. Combining the CDR3 with reference TRBV25-1 and TRBJ1-3 gives the whole variable domain EADIYQTPRYLVIGTGKKITLECSQTMGHDKMYWYQQDPGMELHLIHYSYGVNSTEKGDLSSESTVSRIRTEHFPLTLESARPSHTSQYLCASSGVGGRSTMYFGEGSWLTVV.

In its sample, this clonotype was seen many times. A much larger clone lies a single base off, so this may be a read error. The rearrangement uses TRBV29-1 and TRBJ2-7; either TRBD1 or TRBD2 may supply D (5 bases each). Looked up from germline, CDR1 is SQVTM and CDR2 is ANQGSEA. This CDR3 region has 10 residues. Trimming removed 3 bases at V and 7 bases at J, with 7 bases between. The chain's CDR3 is CSVEGDEQYF. CDR3 sequence (DNA): TGCAGCGTTGAGGGGGATGAGCAGTACTTC.

The chain joins TRBV7-2 to TRBJ1-3, with D possibly matching TRBD1 (6 bases). The CDR3 covers 14 residues. CDR1 and CDR2 (germline): SGHTA, FQGNSA. The V and J ends lost 3 bases and 3 bases respectively, with 9 bases between them. This chain's CDR3 is CASSFWGLGNTIYF. Written as DNA, the CDR3 is TGTGCCAGCAGCTTCTGGGGGCTTGGAAACACCATATATTTT.

This clonotype was detected many times. Given a much more abundant clone one base away, this may be a read error. The V gene is TRBV6-2 or TRBV6-3, the J gene TRBJ2-6; the D is unclear. CDR1 and CDR2 from the germline V gene are MNHEY and SVGEGT. Trimming removed 6 bases from V and 0 bases from J, with 3 bases in between. The CDR3 spans 13 residues. CDR3 protein: CASSHSGANVLTF. The CDR3 DNA is TGTGCCAGCAGCCACTCTGGGGCCAACGTCCTGACTTTC.

The chain recombines TRBV15 with TRBJ2-1; TRBD2 matches 8 bases. The V gene end was trimmed by 4 bases and the J gene end by 0 bases; junction bases not matched to a gene: 2. This CDR3 is built from 15 residues. Germline V gene sequence: CDR1 LNHNV, CDR2 YYDKDF (reference sequence). CDR3 sequence reads: CATSISGASYNEQFF. The CDR3 region has the DNA TGTGCCACCAGCATTAGCGGGGCCTCCTACAATGAGCAGTTCTTC.

This clonotype has a count of ten or more. The V call is TRBV24-1, the J call TRBJ1-2, with D possibly matching TRBD1 (5 bases). Germline lookup yields CDR1 KGHDR and CDR2 SFDVKD. The CDR3 runs to 15 residues. V shed 4 bases and J shed 2 bases, with 13 bases lying between them. CDR3 DNA: TGTGCCACCAGTGACGAACAGGCGGGAAACTATGGCTACACCTTC. It encodes CATSDEQAGNYGYTF.